The next 18 T cell receptor beta chains were all read from a single sample in a study of radiotherapy plus CTLA-4 blockade in lung cancer. Profiling relied on immunoSEQ multiplex PCR, and the TCRdb table lists in-frame clones only, not all of them. The table has 40,000 to 50,000 clones, under 80% seen once; the top ten hold approximately 9%. The sample in question was peripheral blood, obtained from a patient treated with radiotherapy plus ipilimumab. All receptors come from a human donor with non-small cell lung cancer who had stable disease on radiotherapy plus ipilimumab.

This clone was detected a few times. The CDR3 coding sequence is TGTGCCAGCGGGTTGAATGCGGACAATGAGCAGTTCTTC. Translation gives CASGLNADNEQFF. This chain links TRBV2 with TRBJ2-1, with no clear D. The CDR3 consists of 13 residues. Trimming pared 8 bases from V and 5 bases from J, leaving 13 bases between. Looked up from germline, CDR1 is SNHLY and CDR2 is FYNNEI. The full variable domain, rest sourced from reference TRBV2 and TRBJ2-1, is EPEVTQTPSHQVTQMGQEVILRCVPISNHLYFYWYRQILGQKVEFLVSFYNNEISEKSEIFDDQFSVERPDGSNFTLKIRSTKLEDSAMYFCASGLNADNEQFFGPGTRLTVL.

The V call is TRBV4-1, the J call TRBJ1-5, with D perhaps matching TRBD1 (5 bases). Germline CDR1 is MGHRA and CDR2 is YSYEKL. CDR3 size: 17 residues. V lost 0 bases, J lost 2 bases, and 14 bases lay in between. Here the CDR3 DNA reads TGCGCCAGCAGCCAAGAACCCGGGTTACAGGGCAATCAGCCCCAGCATTTT. It specifies CASSQEPGLQGNQPQHF.

CDR3 sequence reads: CASSADEAFYEQYF. Written as DNA, the CDR3 is TGCGCCAGCAGCGCCGATGAGGCCTTCTACGAGCAGTACTTC. This chain joins TRBV4-1 and TRBJ2-7; no firm D call. Germline V gene lookup returns CDR1 MGHRA and CDR2 YSYEKL. The ends were cut back, 5 bases at V and 3 bases at J, with 14 bases in the middle. CDR3 length: 14 amino acids.

The CDR3 loop is CASSLGDRGNEKLFF. In nucleotides, the CDR3 is TGTGCCAGCAGCTTAGGGGACAGGGGAAATGAAAAACTGTTTTTT. The chain carries TRBV7-9 and TRBJ1-4; 10 nucleotides agree with TRBD1. Germline V gene lookup returns CDR1 SEHNR and CDR2 FQNEAQ (reference sequence). The CDR3 has 15 residues. V lost 1 base and J lost 5; bases outside the gene matches: 1.

The V gene is TRBV2, the J gene TRBJ1-1, with TRBD1 matching 8 bases. CDR3 length equals 14 residues. V lost 5 bases and J lost 5; bases outside the gene matches: 7. Germline CDR1 is SNHLY and CDR2 is FYNNEI. CDR3 sequence: CASSPRGRGTEAFF. The CDR3 DNA follows: TGTGCCAGCAGTCCCAGGGGGCGGGGTACTGAAGCTTTCTTT. Full variable domain (remainder filled in from reference TRBV2 and TRBJ1-1): EPEVTQTPSHQVTQMGQEVILRCVPISNHLYFYWYRQILGQKVEFLVSFYNNEISEKSEIFDDQFSVERPDGSNFTLKIRSTKLEDSAMYFCASSPRGRGTEAFFGQGTRLTVV.

The chain has TRBV7-8 and TRBJ1-2; TRBD1 matches 10 bases. The CDR3 loop spans 16 amino acids. The trim removed 2 bases at V and 8 bases at J, leaving 11 bases unmatched. Germline CDR1 SGHVS, CDR2 FQNEAQ. Here the CDR3 DNA reads TGTGCCAGCAGCTTATGGGGGACAGGGGCCTCTATGGGCTACACCTTC. It translates to CASSLWGTGASMGYTF. Full variable domain (remainder filled in from reference TRBV7-8 and TRBJ1-2): GAGVSQSPRYKVAKRGQDVALRCDPISGHVSLFWYQQALGQGPEFLTYFQNEAQLDKSGLPSDRFFAERPEGSVSTLKIQRTQQEDSAVYLCASSLWGTGASMGYTFGSGTRLTVV.

This clone was observed a single time. The chain carries TRBV19 and TRBJ2-6; D not resolved. CDR1 LNHDA and CDR2 SQIVND come from the germline V gene (reference sequence). V was pared by 4 bases and J by 0 bases, with 4 bases between. The length of the CDR3 is 14 residues. CDR3 sequence (DNA): TGTGCCAGTAGTACTGTCTCTGGGGCCAACGTCCTGACTTTC. Encoded protein: CASSTVSGANVLTF.

This clone was counted a single time. J is TRBJ1-6 and V is TRBV5-6; no definite D call. The V and J ends lost 2 bases and 6 bases respectively, with 12 bases between them. CDR1 and CDR2 from the germline V gene are SGHDT and YYEEEE. The CDR3 is 15 residues long. CDR3 in amino acids: CASSFGQRANSPLHF. The CDR3 coding sequence is TGTGCCAGCAGCTTTGGGCAGCGGGCTAATTCACCCCTCCACTTT. The full variable domain, its missing parts supplied by reference TRBV5-6 and TRBJ1-6, is DAGVTQSPTHLIKTRGQQVTLRCSPKSGHDTVSWYQQALGQGPQFIFQYYEEEERQRGNFPDRFSGHQFPNYSSELNVNALLLGDSALYLCASSFGQRANSPLHFGNGTRLTVT.

The chain combines TRBV25-1 with TRBJ2-2, with 9 bases identical to TRBD1. This CDR3 has 18 amino acids. Per germline, CDR1 MGHDK and CDR2 SYGVNS. Trimming cost V 1 base and J 5 bases; bases outside gene matches: 11. In DNA, the CDR3 is TGTGCCAGCAGTGAATCACAGGGGGGACAGGGAATAACCGGGGAGCTGTTTTTT. The encoded protein is CASSESQGGQGITGELFF.

This chain uses TRBV7-9 with TRBJ1-4; D unclear. V was clipped by 4 bases and J by 4 bases, with 10 bases between them. Looked up from germline, CDR1 is SEHNR and CDR2 is FQNEAQ (reference sequence). The CDR3 length is 14 residues. The CDR3 DNA reads as TGTGCCAGCAGCTACGGGAGGAATAATGAAAAACTGTTTTTT. Translation: CASSYGRNNEKLFF.

This clone has only one observation. CDR3: CASRTGKDQPQHF. The CDR3 bases are TGTGCCAGCAGGACAGGGAAAGATCAGCCCCAGCATTTT. This chain joins TRBV6-5 and TRBJ1-5, with 7 bases fitting TRBD1. Germline CDR1 and CDR2: MNHEY and SVGAGI. V shed 6 bases and J 5 bases; nucleotides not matched to a gene: 4. The length of the CDR3 is 13 residues.

The V gene is TRBV4-1, the J gene TRBJ2-3; D is undetermined. The CDR3 has 14 amino acids. CDR1 is MGHRA, CDR2 YSYEKL, per germline. V was pared by 1 base and J by 6 bases, with 11 bases between. The CDR3 nucleotides are TGCGCCAGCAGCCAAGGGCCGATCGCTGATACGCAGTATTTT. It yields the protein CASSQGPIADTQYF.

This clone has a single count. V and J are TRBV5-6 and TRBJ2-6; tentative D call: TRBD1 (6 bases). This CDR3 is built from 17 residues. Per the germline V gene, CDR1 is SGHDT and CDR2 is YYEEEE. V was shortened by 1 base and J by 0 bases, with 11 bases between the two germline ends. The CDR3 DNA follows: TGTGCCAGCAGCTTGAAACAGGGTGCCTCTGGGGCCAACGTCCTGACTTTC. The encoded protein is CASSLKQGASGANVLTF. Together with reference TRBV5-6 and TRBJ2-6, the CDR3 gives the full variable domain: DAGVTQSPTHLIKTRGQQVTLRCSPKSGHDTVSWYQQALGQGPQFIFQYYEEEERQRGNFPDRFSGHQFPNYSSELNVNALLLGDSALYLCASSLKQGASGANVLTFGAGSRLTVL.

The V gene is TRBV7-6, the J gene TRBJ2-1, with 8 bases fitting TRBD1. This CDR3 contains 16 residues. CDR1 and CDR2 (germline): SGHVS, FNYEAQ. Germline trimming cut 1 base from V and 7 bases from J; bases unmatched to any gene: 9. This CDR3 reads CASSLVRTGRRNEQFF. CDR3 nucleotides: TGTGCCAGCAGCTTAGTCCGGACAGGGAGGAGGAATGAGCAGTTCTTC. Supplemented by reference TRBV7-6 and TRBJ2-1, the full variable domain reads GAGVSQSPRYKVTKRGQDVALRCDPISGHVSLYWYRQALGQGPEFLTYFNYEAQQDKSGLPNDRFSAERPEGSISTLTIQRTEQRDSAMYRCASSLVRTGRRNEQFFGPGTRLTVL.

The chain carries TRBV30 and TRBJ2-5; TRBD2 is a possible D gene (6 bases). Germline CDR1 GTSNPN, CDR2 SVGIG (reference sequence). CDR3 length equals 15 residues. Trimming stripped 4 bases from V and 4 bases from J, with 19 bases between. In nucleotides, the CDR3 is TGTGCCTGGACCCTCGGTGGAGACGGGGGAGAGACCCAGTACTTC. Its protein product is CAWTLGGDGGETQYF. Supplemented by reference TRBV30 and TRBJ2-5, the full variable domain reads SQTIHQWPATLVQPVGSPLSLECTVEGTSNPNLYWYRQAAGRGLQLLFYSVGIGQISSEVPQNLSASRPQDRQFILSSKKLLLSDSGFYLCAWTLGGDGGETQYFGPGTRLLVL.

The chain uses TRBV11-3 and TRBJ2-7; perhaps TRBD1 as D (5 bases). This CDR3 contains 14 residues. V lost 2 bases and J lost 2, with 10 bases in between. Germline V CDR1 and CDR2: SGHNT, YENEEA. The CDR3 reads CASSLFAGPYEQYF. CDR3 bases: TGTGCCAGCAGCTTATTCGCAGGGCCCTACGAGCAGTACTTC. The full variable domain, with the rest looked up from reference TRBV11-3 and TRBJ2-7, is EAGVVQSPRYKIIEKKQPVAFWCNPISGHNTLYWYLQNLGQGPELLIRYENEEAVDDSQLPKDRFSAERLKGVDSTLKIQPAELGDSAVYLCASSLFAGPYEQYFGPGTRLTVT.

This clone was seen repeatedly, ten times or more. The gene calls are TRBV19 and TRBJ1-2; D is possibly TRBD1 (5 bases). Germline lookup yields CDR1 LNHDA and CDR2 SQIVND (reference sequence). V shed 7 bases and J shed 8 bases, with 11 bases lying between them. CDR3 size: 11 residues. The DNA of the CDR3 is TGTGCCAGTACGGAGGGGTACGGCTACACCTTC. Translated, it gives CASTEGYGYTF.

This clone was picked up a small number of times. The chain links TRBV7-9 to TRBJ2-7, with TRBD1 matching over 8 bases. The CDR3 totals 16 residues. Losses at the gene ends were 6 bases for V and 2 bases for J; bases not matched to a gene: 12. Germline V gives CDR1 SEHNR, CDR2 FQNEAQ (reference sequence). CDR3 residues: CASSPGWDRITYEQYF. CDR3 DNA: TGTGCCAGCAGTCCCGGATGGGACAGGATTACCTACGAGCAGTACTTC.